The 9 T cell receptor beta chains given below trace back to one sample, sequenced in a study of T cell repertoires in cytomegalovirus infection (dated by TCRdb to the late 2010s). The data were produced on an Illumina HiSeq 1500. TCRdb reprocessed the public reads (quality trimming at Q25 with fastp, clone calling with MiXCR) and kept in-frame beta chains. CDR3 protein duplicates are merged, each entry listing the most common genes and DNA. The sample contains roughly 250,000 distinct CDR3 sequences, around 12% of them found a single time. About 1.5% of the sample is in the top ten clones. The sequenced material came from PBMCs. The receptor source for this set is a human donor in good health (CMV status not recorded). Some clones in this sample may be carry-over from other donors' samples.

This clonotype occurred many times. The chain joins TRBV28 to TRBJ2-7; D is undetermined. Trimming removed 6 bases from V and 6 bases from J, with 15 bases in between. Germline V gene sequence: CDR1 MDHEN, CDR2 SYDVKM. The CDR3 has 13 amino acids. CDR3 nucleotides: TGTGCCAGCAGCCTTCTGATCCGGGCCGAGCAGTACTTC. It is translated as CASSLLIRAEQYF.

Of note for this clonotype: Without the conserved terminal phenylalanine or tryptophan, this CDR3 likely stems from a read error. This chain joins TRBV7-8 and TRBJ2-1, with 10 bases lining up with TRBD2. Germline CDR1 and CDR2: SGHVS and FQNEAQ. Trimming at V came to 8 bases and at J to 9 bases, leaving 13 bases not matched to a gene. This CDR3 is built from 15 residues. CDR3 bases: TGTGCCAGCCGCTATAGCGGGAGGAGGGGGGTTGAGCAGTTCTGC. As protein: CASRYSGRRGVEQFC.

This clonotype was counted at least ten times. J is TRBJ1-1 and V is TRBV7-6; D ambiguous. V was shortened by 1 base and J by 11 bases, with 11 bases between the two germline ends. From germline, CDR1 is SGHVS and CDR2 FNYEAQ. The CDR3 extends over 12 amino acids. Here the CDR3 DNA reads TGTGCCAGCAGCTTAGAAGGCTCGGGGGCTTTCTTT. It encodes CASSLEGSGAFF.

The sample holds a few counts of this clonotype. V and J are TRBV7-3 and TRBJ2-5, with 7 bases identical to TRBD2. Germline V CDR1 and CDR2: SGHTA, FQGTGA. The V segment lost 10 bases and the J segment 4 bases; nucleotides outside the gene matches: 9. The CDR3 contains 13 residues. The CDR3 loop reads CAILAGVGETQYF. CDR3 nucleotides: TGTGCCATATTGGCGGGAGTGGGAGAGACCCAGTACTTC.

The chain is built from TRBV29-1 and TRBJ1-2, with TRBD1 as a possible D gene (6 bases). The length of the CDR3 is 16 residues. With 1 base removed from V and 0 bases from J, the gap between germline ends came to 15 bases. Germline-derived CDR1 and CDR2 are SQVTM and ANQGSEA. The DNA for the CDR3 is TGCAGCGTTGAAGCGTCCCGGGGGCGATCTAACTATGGCTACACCTTC. It is translated as CSVEASRGRSNYGYTF.

The chain recombines TRBV7-6 with TRBJ2-7; D not certain. Germline values: CDR1 SGHVS, CDR2 FNYEAQ. The CDR3 has 14 amino acids. Deletions cut 2 bases from V and 3 bases from J, with 11 bases between. The CDR3 bases are TGTGCCAGCAGCTTAATCTCTAACAGCTACGAGCAGTACTTC. Its translation is CASSLISNSYEQYF.

Regarding this clonotype: The junction departs from the called germline gene at one end, perhaps through a read error. The chain links TRBV6-2 or TRBV6-3 to TRBJ2-5; D unresolved. CDR1 and CDR2 from the germline V gene are MNHEY and SVGEGT. The CDR3 has 14 amino acids. CDR3 sequence reads: CASSQTANHETQYF. The DNA for the CDR3 is TGTGCCAGCAGTCAAACAGCGAACCACGAGACCCAGTACTTC.

This chain links TRBV29-1 with TRBJ1-1; D remains ambiguous. This CDR3 is built from 13 residues. Germline assignment: CDR1 SQVTM and CDR2 ANQGSEA. V was clipped by 4 bases and J by 7 bases, with 16 bases between them. CDR3 sequence (DNA): TGCAGCGTTGGAGACCCCCAGACCGGTGAAGCTTTCTTT. Encoded protein: CSVGDPQTGEAFF.

This chain joins TRBV30 and TRBJ2-7; D is uncertain. Trimming cost V 0 bases and J 1 base, with 13 bases left between them. This CDR3 contains 15 residues. Germline assignment: CDR1 GTSNPN and CDR2 SVGIG (reference sequence). CDR3 sequence (DNA): TGTGCCTGGAGTGTCGTACGGCCCTTTTCCTACGAGCAGTACTTC. It codes for CAWSVVRPFSYEQYF.